These 21 T cell receptor beta chains came from one sample sequenced in a study of CD8+CD57+ T cells in acquired aplastic anemia. Template material for TCR beta VDJ and CDR3 profiling consisted of genomic DNA. Using its own MiXCR run on the reads, TCRdb lists one record per CDR3 protein. The table lists 90,000 to 120,000 distinct CDR3 sequences, 51% of them singletons. Sequencing was done on a sample of sorted CD4+, CD8+, or CD8+CD57+ T cells (not recorded which) from PBMCs. The receptors derive from a human donor in good health, serving as a control.

About this clonotype itself: A read error may explain this, as a much larger clone is one base away. The CDR3 DNA is TGTGCCAGCAGCTTAGATTTTAACTATGGCTACACCTTC. This sequence encodes CASSLDFNYGYTF. V is TRBV9 and J is TRBJ1-2; no definite D call. V lost 4 bases and J lost 1, with 8 bases in between. The CDR3 contains 13 residues. Germline values: CDR1 SGDLS, CDR2 YYNGEE.

J is TRBJ1-1 and V is TRBV15; a weak D match, TRBD1 (5 bases). The germline V gene has CDR1 LNHNV and CDR2 YYDKDF (reference sequence). This CDR3 spans 13 amino acids. The V end was cut by 5 bases, the J end by 4 bases, with 11 bases between. The CDR3 loop is CATSFERGTEAFF. The CDR3 nucleotides read TGTGCCACCAGCTTTGAAAGGGGCACTGAAGCTTTCTTT.

This clonotype was observed at least ten times. The chain is built from TRBV12-3 or TRBV12-4 and TRBJ1-1, with a tentative D call TRBD1 (5 bases). With 5 bases removed from V and 0 bases from J, the gap between germline ends came to 19 bases. There are 17 residues in the CDR3. This CDR3 is CASSPLGRGMLNTEAFF. The CDR3, as DNA: TGTGCCAGCAGTCCCCTGGGACGGGGCATGTTGAACACTGAAGCTTTCTTT.

CDR3: CASSQVRAGGPSEQFF. The CDR3 DNA follows: TGTGCCAGCAGCCAAGTTAGAGCGGGGGGGCCGTCTGAGCAGTTCTTC. The chain is built from TRBV3-1 and TRBJ2-1, with 10 bases identical to TRBD2. Trimming at V came to 1 base and at J to 9 bases, leaving 9 bases not matched to a gene. This CDR3 contains 16 residues. Germline values: CDR1 LGHDT, CDR2 YNNKEL (reference sequence).

The chain joins TRBV20-1 to TRBJ2-7, with D perhaps matching TRBD1 (6 bases). Deletions cut 6 bases from V and 2 bases from J, with 14 bases between. CDR1 is DFQATT and CDR2 is SNEGSKA in the germline V gene (reference sequence). The CDR3 contains 13 residues. CDR3 sequence: CSAVNGQTYEQYF. CDR3 coding DNA: TGCAGTGCCGTAAACGGACAGACCTACGAGCAGTACTTC.

Comment on this clonotype: This clone may be a read error of a much larger clone one base away. The V gene is TRBV30, the J gene TRBJ1-2; D is perhaps TRBD1 (5 bases). Deletions cut 2 bases from V and 7 bases from J, with 14 bases between. The CDR3 covers 13 residues. Germline CDR1 reads GTSNPN; CDR2 reads SVGIG (reference sequence). In DNA form, the CDR3 reads TGTGCCTGGAGTACGGGGGGAGGTGGTGGCTACACCTTC. Translation: CAWSTGGGGGYTF. Together with reference TRBV30 and TRBJ1-2, the CDR3 gives the full variable domain: SQTIHQWPATLVQPVGSPLSLECTVEGTSNPNLYWYRQAAGRGLQLLFYSVGIGQISSEVPQNLSASRPQDRQFILSSKKLLLSDSGFYLCAWSTGGGGGYTFGSGTRLTVV.

The rearrangement links TRBV6-2 or TRBV6-3 to TRBJ1-1; 10 nucleotides match TRBD1. Germline CDR1 is MNHEY and CDR2 is SVGEGT. CDR3 length equals 14 residues. V shed 6 bases and J 5 bases; nucleotides not matched to a gene: 6. The CDR3 region has the DNA TGTGCCAGCAGCAGGACAGGGGGATCAACTGAAGCTTTCTTT. Its translation: CASSRTGGSTEAFF.

This clonotype was detected once. The chain uses TRBV29-1 and TRBJ1-1; tentatively, D is TRBD1 (6 bases). The CDR3 extends over 13 amino acids. V gave up 7 bases and J gave up 0 bases, with 12 bases separating them. Germline V CDR1 and CDR2: SQVTM, ANQGSEA. This chain's CDR3 is CSAAGTLNTEAFF. Written as DNA, the CDR3 is TGCAGCGCCGCCGGGACACTGAACACTGAAGCTTTCTTT.

The chain carries TRBV29-1 and TRBJ1-1, with TRBD1 as a possible D gene (6 bases). The V gene's germline CDR1 is SQVTM and CDR2 ANQGSEA. CDR3 length equals 13 residues. Trimming took off 6 bases at V and 1 base at J, with 12 bases between the two ends. The chain's CDR3 is CSVSTGQNTEAFF. CDR3 nucleotides: TGCAGCGTATCGACAGGACAGAACACTGAAGCTTTCTTT. The entire variable domain, with the rest obtained from reference TRBV29-1 and TRBJ1-1, is as follows: SAVISQKPSRDICQRGTSLTIQCQVDSQVTMMFWYRQQPGQSLTLIATANQGSEATYESGFVIDKFPISRPNLTFSTLTVSNMSPEDSSIYLCSVSTGQNTEAFFGQGTRLTVV.

The CDR3 DNA is TGTGCCAGCAGCTTAGCTTTCCTCGAGCAGTTCTTC. Encoded protein: CASSLAFLEQFF. V gene TRBV11-3 combines with J gene TRBJ2-1; D call uncertain. The germline V and J ends were trimmed by 1 base and 10 bases, with 8 bases remaining between them. CDR1 and CDR2 from the germline V gene are SGHNT and YENEEA. The CDR3 consists of 12 residues.

The V gene is TRBV20-1, the J gene TRBJ2-1; D may be TRBD2 (5 bases). Looked up from germline, CDR1 is DFQATT and CDR2 is SNEGSKA (reference sequence). Trimming cost V 6 bases and J 8 bases, with 20 bases left between them. The CDR3 contains 14 residues. CDR3 residues: CSAEPGRESDEQFF. CDR3 bases: TGCAGTGCGGAACCAGGTCGGGAAAGTGATGAGCAGTTCTTC.

This clonotype has ten or more counts. The CDR3 protein is CASTSHDVDTGELFF. CDR3 coding DNA: TGTGCCAGCACCTCACACGATGTGGACACCGGGGAGCTGTTTTTT. The gene calls are TRBV12-3 or TRBV12-4 and TRBJ2-2; D call uncertain. The CDR3 spans 15 residues. Trimming cost V 7 bases and J 3 bases, with 15 bases left between them.

About this clonotype itself: Just one base apart from a much larger clone, this may be a read error. V is TRBV6-2 or TRBV6-3 and J is TRBJ2-1; D perhaps matches TRBD1 (5 bases). V lost 11 bases to trimming and J lost 4 bases, with 18 bases between them. This CDR3 contains 14 residues. The V gene's germline CDR1 is MNHEY and CDR2 SVGEGT. As DNA, the CDR3 is TGTGCCCTCTCGGCAGGGTGGACATACAATGAGCAGTTCTTC. Encoded protein: CALSAGWTYNEQFF.

This clonotype was seen a few times. This chain connects TRBV25-1 to TRBJ1-3; TRBD1 matches at 9 bases. The junction had 8 bases not matched to a gene; V was cut back by 5 bases and J by 0 bases. Germline loops: CDR1 MGHDK, CDR2 SYGVNS. This CDR3 spans 17 amino acids. This CDR3 reads CASSQPGQGSSGNTIYF. CDR3 coding DNA: TGTGCCAGCAGTCAGCCGGGACAGGGAAGCTCTGGAAACACCATATATTTT.

A word on this clonotype: The junction departs from germline at one end; a sequencing error may be responsible. This CDR3 is CAVSETSGRETQYF. The CDR3 bases are TGTGCCGTCAGTGAGACTAGCGGGCGGGAGACCCAGTACTTC. V usage is TRBV10-3 and J usage is TRBJ2-5, with 10 nucleotides matching TRBD2. The germline gives CDR1 ENHRY, CDR2 SYGVKD. The CDR3 totals 14 residues.

This clonotype was observed many times. This chain joins TRBV9 and TRBJ2-5; the match to TRBD2 covers 10 bases. The CDR3 totals 16 residues. The V segment lost 3 bases and the J segment 0 bases; nucleotides outside the gene matches: 5. CDR1 is SGDLS, CDR2 YYNGEE, per germline. The CDR3 DNA follows: TGTGCCAGCAGCGGACGCAGCGGGGGGGACCAAGAGACCCAGTACTTC. This codes for CASSGRSGGDQETQYF.

In this sample, this clonotype turned up many times. This chain connects TRBV7-9 to TRBJ1-5; tentatively, D is TRBD1 (6 bases). The length of the CDR3 is 14 residues. V was pared by 5 bases and J by 6 bases, with 14 bases between. Germline V lookup: CDR1 SEHNR, CDR2 FQNEAQ (reference sequence). The CDR3 here is CASSRTENGQPQHF. CDR3 DNA: TGTGCCAGCAGCAGGACAGAGAATGGTCAGCCCCAGCATTTT.

The table lists this clonotype with many counts. This sequence joins TRBV5-6 and TRBJ2-5, with D tentatively TRBD2 (7 bases). CDR3 length equals 17 residues. The V gene's germline CDR1 is SGHDT and CDR2 YYEEEE. V shed 4 bases and J shed 4 bases, with 23 bases lying between them. The CDR3 DNA reads as TGTGCCAGCAGCCAATTTGGACGGGGGGACATCGGAGAGACCCAGTACTTC. Translation gives CASSQFGRGDIGETQYF. Based on the CDR3 plus reference TRBV5-6 and TRBJ2-5, the full variable domain is DAGVTQSPTHLIKTRGQQVTLRCSPKSGHDTVSWYQQALGQGPQFIFQYYEEEERQRGNFPDRFSGHQFPNYSSELNVNALLLGDSALYLCASSQFGRGDIGETQYFGPGTRLLVL.

J is TRBJ2-3 and V is TRBV29-1; 8 bases are a match to TRBD2. Germline CDR1 reads SQVTM; CDR2 reads ANQGSEA. The CDR3 contains 14 residues. Germline trimming cut 8 bases from V and 3 bases from J; bases unmatched to any gene: 10. The CDR3 is CSSRSLAGTDTQYF. CDR3 bases: TGCAGCTCGCGTTCGCTAGCGGGTACAGATACGCAGTATTTT.

This chain connects TRBV29-1 to TRBJ1-5, with 7 positions matching TRBD1. J gave up 0 bases and V 6 bases, and 2 bases lay outside the gene matches. Germline V gene lookup returns CDR1 SQVTM and CDR2 ANQGSEA. This CDR3 is 13 amino acids long. The CDR3 region is CSVAGGSNQPQHF. In DNA form, the CDR3 reads TGCAGCGTCGCAGGGGGTAGCAATCAGCCCCAGCATTTT.

V usage is TRBV25-1 and J usage is TRBJ2-6; D might be TRBD1 (6 bases). Germline V lookup: CDR1 MGHDK, CDR2 SYGVNS. This CDR3 is 16 amino acids long. V lost 1 base and J 1 base, leaving 8 bases between the germline ends. The CDR3 nucleotides are TGTGCCAGCAGTGAATTGAGGGGGTCTGGGGCCAACGTCCTGACTTTC. This encodes CASSELRGSGANVLTF.